This T cell receptor (beta chain) was profiled in a study of blood T cells in healthy people across ages. Study-level results: Among T cells, TCR beta diversity per million cells dropped roughly linearly as age rose.

About this clonotype: The target antigen is unknown.

The use of a sample-barcoded 5' primer and a J-beta primer mix characterized a second PCR of about 7 to 12 cycles. Via MiXCR, TCRdb re-called the 5' RACE reads, giving one row per CDR3 protein. The sample consists of 650,000 to 800,000 distinct CDR3 sequences, around 52% of them appearing once. This receptor was identified in a woman aged 80 or older in good health. The material sequenced was blood.

In DNA form, the CDR3 reads TGTGCCAGCAGTTTCCTACGTCGACAGGGGGCAGCCACCGGGGAGCTGTTTTTT. Translated, it gives CASSFLRRQGAATGELFF. This chain uses TRBV28 with TRBJ2-2; 10 bases align to TRBD1. Germline-derived CDR1 and CDR2 are MDHEN and SYDVKM. Unmatched junction bases numbered 11, after V lost 3 bases and J lost 4 bases. There are 18 residues in the CDR3. Variable domain in full (rest from reference TRBV28 and TRBJ2-2): DVKVTQSSRYLVKRTGEKVFLECVQDMDHENMFWYRQDPGLGLRLIYFSYDVKMKEKGDIPEGYSVSREKKERFSLILESASTNQTSMYLCASSFLRRQGAATGELFFGEGSRLTVL.